This T cell receptor (beta chain) was captured by sequencing in a study of cytomegalovirus exposure and HLA in healthy donors. PCR primers comprised 60 Vbeta and 13 Jbeta primers. Produced via immunoSEQ multiplex PCR; TCRdb's table is partial and in-frame only. The sample contains roughly 180,000 clones, nearly 80% of which appear only once. CDR3 length equals 14 residues. CDR1 and CDR2 (germline): SNHLY, FYNNEI. Losses at the gene ends were 6 bases for V and 6 bases for J; bases not matched to a gene: 1. The study, taken as a whole, reports: With later analysis, a missense DCLRE1C variant became linked to TCR beta V- and J-gene trimming. It was about 150 TCR beta chains that were listed as cytomegalovirus-associated. Upon later analysis, HLA-associated TCR beta chains proved more clonally expanded than other, equally common chains.

This clone was found a few times. Its target is not known. Nominally healthy donors provided the samples, though records likely missed some immune exposures. This rearrangement joins TRBV2 to TRBJ2-1; 14 nucleotides align to TRBD2. What was sequenced was PBMCs. This TCR was sampled from a female donor in good health and CMV-seronegative. The CDR3 DNA reads as TGTGCCAGCAGGACTAGCGGGGGGGCCAATGAGCAGTTCTTC. Translation: CASRTSGGANEQFF.